The sample holds a few counts of the clone carrying this T cell receptor (beta chain). The antigen is unknown. PCR was performed using 60 Vbeta and 13 Jbeta primers. This table comes from immunoSEQ multiplex PCR, and its TCRdb copy is limited to in-frame clones, with some not included. The data contain about 150,000 clones, 84% of them singletons. The source of the sample is a study of cytomegalovirus exposure and HLA in healthy donors. Whole-study findings and limits: Judged likely to be a sequencing artifact was a cluster of highly shared sequence variants. Earlier analysis found most TCR beta V segments productive about 90% or about 30% of the time. An Asian-associated ancestry cluster reportedly showed fewer N-insertions than the roughly 670-donor mean in a later analysis. By HLA locus, TCR association rates varied in a later analysis, with DRB1 showing the most and HLA-C the fewest.

The CDR3 is 12 residues long. CDR1 SEHNR and CDR2 FQNEAQ come from the germline V gene (reference sequence). V dropped 1 base and J dropped 6 bases, with 7 bases sitting between them. The chain combines TRBV7-9 with TRBJ2-7; D is uncertain. What was sequenced was PBMCs. This TCR was sampled from a man younger than 30 in good health and CMV-seronegative. The CDR3 DNA reads TGTGCCAGCAGCTTAGGAGGCTCCGAGCAGTACTTC. It encodes CASSLGGSEQYF.